This entry lists 24 T cell receptor beta chains sequenced from one sample in a study of T cells after yellow fever vaccination. TCRdb used MiXCR to reprocess the 5' RACE reads, holding one entry per CDR3 protein. The sample shows a few hundred thousand distinct CDR3 sequences, roughly 3.3% of them seen only once. The source material was CD4+ T cells sorted from PBMCs, sampled 10 days after the yellow fever booster vaccination. These receptors came from a man between 18 and 35 years old who received the YFV17D yellow fever vaccine.

V is TRBV10-3 and J is TRBJ2-3; possible D gene TRBD2, 5 bases. The V gene lost 4 bases and the J gene lost 4 bases, with 15 bases spanning the gap. CDR3 length: 15 residues. In germline, CDR1 is ENHRY, CDR2 SYGVKD. For the CDR3, the DNA is TGTGCCATCAGTGCTTTTGGGAGTGGGGCAGATACGCAGTATTTT. It codes for CAISAFGSGADTQYF.

Many counts were recorded for this clonotype. The chain couples TRBV11-2 to TRBJ1-1, with 8 bases aligning to TRBD1. With 5 bases clipped from V and 3 bases from J, the junction kept 5 bases outside the gene matches. The CDR3 sequence is 14 residues long. Germline CDR1 and CDR2: SGHAT and FQNNGV. The CDR3 region is CASSPGQGYTEAFF. The CDR3 DNA reads as TGTGCCAGCAGCCCCGGACAGGGCTACACTGAAGCTTTCTTT.

This clonotype was observed at least ten times. V gene TRBV27 combines with J gene TRBJ1-6, with D perhaps TRBD1 (5 bases). Germline-derived CDR1 and CDR2 are MNHEY and SMNVEV (reference sequence). With 2 bases removed from V and 5 bases from J, the gap between germline ends came to 10 bases. CDR3 length equals 15 residues. CDR3 amino acids: CASSLRQGNNSPLHF. CDR3 coding DNA: TGTGCCAGCAGTTTACGGCAGGGAAATAATTCACCCCTCCACTTT.

This clonotype has at least ten counts. J is TRBJ2-3 and V is TRBV5-1; TRBD2 matches at 11 bases. Losses at the gene ends were 4 bases for V and 5 bases for J; bases not matched to a gene: 9. The CDR3 totals 16 residues. The V gene's germline CDR1 is SGHRS and CDR2 YFSETQ. The CDR3 sequence: CASSPGATSGGDTQYF. The CDR3 DNA follows: TGCGCCAGCAGCCCGGGGGCAACTAGCGGGGGAGATACGCAGTATTTT.

V is TRBV6-1 and J is TRBJ1-1; D is perhaps TRBD1 (5 bases). Trimming left V 2 bases short and J 2 bases short, with 12 bases between. Germline V gene sequence: CDR1 MNHNS, CDR2 SASEGT. The CDR3 has 15 residues. The CDR3 DNA sequence: TGTGCCAGCAGTGAAATCGGCAGGGTTAACACTGAAGCTTTCTTT. This encodes CASSEIGRVNTEAFF.

In this sample, this clonotype turned up a few times. The chain carries TRBV12-3 or TRBV12-4 and TRBJ2-3; D is undetermined. The CDR3 has 13 amino acids. Trimming shortened V by 5 bases and J by 2 bases, and 8 bases separated the two germline ends. This chain's CDR3 is CASSGPYTDTQYF. CDR3 in DNA: TGTGCCAGCAGTGGTCCTTACACAGATACGCAGTATTTT.

This clonotype was seen ten or more times. The CDR3 coding sequence is TGCAGTGCTACGGGAGGCTTTCCGGGCAGTGAGCAGTTCTTC. The encoded protein is CSATGGFPGSEQFF. The chain has TRBV20-1 and TRBJ2-1, with TRBD2 matching over 7 bases. The CDR3 consists of 14 residues. Germline CDR1 reads DFQATT; CDR2 reads SNEGSKA (reference sequence). V was clipped by 4 bases and J by 9 bases; unmatched bases: 12.

A few counts support this clonotype. V and J are TRBV18 and TRBJ2-7; maybe TRBD1 (7 bases). In germline, CDR1 is KGHSH, CDR2 LQKENI. Trimming shortened V by 3 bases and J by 4 bases, and 13 bases separated the two germline ends. The CDR3 has 14 amino acids. CDR3 sequence reads: CASSPAGQTYEQYF. In DNA form, the CDR3 reads TGTGCCAGCTCACCGGCGGGACAGACTTACGAGCAGTACTTC.

This clonotype was recorded a few times. The chain recombines TRBV20-1 with TRBJ2-1; 14 bases agree with TRBD2. CDR3 length equals 17 residues. Germline CDR1 reads DFQATT; CDR2 reads SNEGSKA (reference sequence). Trimming cost V 5 bases and J 0 bases; bases outside gene matches: 6. The chain's CDR3 is CSASTSGGDSSYNEQFF. CDR3 DNA: TGCAGTGCTTCGACTAGCGGGGGGGACAGCTCCTACAATGAGCAGTTCTTC.

This clonotype appeared a few times. The chain recombines TRBV5-1 with TRBJ2-1; D may be TRBD2 (7 bases). Deletions cut 0 bases from V and 5 bases from J, with 12 bases between. This CDR3 spans 15 amino acids. Germline V gene sequence: CDR1 SGHRS, CDR2 YFSETQ. CDR3 nucleotide sequence: TGCGCCAGCAGCTTGGTTCGGGGGGACAACAATGAGCAGTTCTTC. It yields the protein CASSLVRGDNNEQFF.

V and J are TRBV5-4 and TRBJ2-7, with D hard to call. Deletions cut 0 bases from V and 4 bases from J, with 5 bases between. This CDR3 spans 12 amino acids. Per the germline V gene, CDR1 is SGHNT and CDR2 is YYREEE (reference sequence). The CDR3 region has the DNA TGTGCCAGCAGCTTGGAGCCTTACGAGCAGTACTTC. Translated, it gives CASSLEPYEQYF. The whole variable domain, remainder taken from reference TRBV5-4 and TRBJ2-7, is ETGVTQSPTHLIKTRGQQVTLRCSSQSGHNTVSWYQQALGQGPQFIFQYYREEENGRGNFPPRFSGLQFPNYSSELNVNALELDDSALYLCASSLEPYEQYFGPGTRLTVT.

This clonotype was picked up a small number of times. The chain joins TRBV5-5 to TRBJ1-2; D not certain. Germline V gives CDR1 SGHKS, CDR2 YYEKEE (reference sequence). The ends were cut back, 0 bases at V and 9 bases at J, with 15 bases in the middle. The CDR3 length is 14 residues. Written as DNA, the CDR3 is TGTGCCAGCAGCTTGGTAACAGCGTTACATAGCTACACCTTC. Its translation: CASSLVTALHSYTF.

The table lists this clonotype with many counts. This chain connects TRBV7-2 to TRBJ2-6, with D perhaps TRBD2 (5 bases). The CDR3 covers 19 residues. Germline assignment: CDR1 SGHTA and CDR2 FQGNSA. V was pared by 3 bases and J by 0 bases, with 18 bases between. The CDR3 nucleotides read TGTGCCAGCAGCTTCCGTCGCGGAGGATTCCCCTCTGGGGCCAACGTCCTGACTTTC. This encodes CASSFRRGGFPSGANVLTF.

In this sample, this clonotype turned up many times. The chain uses TRBV7-8 and TRBJ1-5; D is perhaps TRBD1 (5 bases). Germline lookup yields CDR1 SGHVS and CDR2 FQNEAQ. The CDR3 loop spans 16 amino acids. Trimming pared 4 bases from V and 2 bases from J, leaving 15 bases between. The CDR3, as DNA: TGTGCCAGCAGCTCCCACGACAGCGGGGGCAATCAGCCCCAGCATTTT. As protein: CASSSHDSGGNQPQHF.

This clonotype was seen repeatedly, ten times or more. The CDR3 here is CASSIETGAKLFF. CDR3 nucleotide sequence: TGTGCCAGCAGCATCGAGACAGGGGCAAAACTGTTTTTT. This sequence joins TRBV7-9 and TRBJ1-4; 8 nucleotides align to TRBD1. V lost 5 bases to trimming and J lost 10 bases; unmatched junction nucleotides: 6. The CDR3 spans 13 residues. The germline CDR1 and CDR2 sequences are SEHNR and FQNEAQ (reference sequence).

The chain is built from TRBV29-1 and TRBJ1-2, with a tentative D call TRBD1 (6 bases). The CDR3 covers 15 residues. V gave up 6 bases and J gave up 5 bases, with 22 bases separating them. Germline CDR1 SQVTM, CDR2 ANQGSEA. The CDR3 protein is CSVSPRGPRTYGYTF. CDR3 nucleotide sequence: TGCAGCGTCTCCCCGCGGGGGCCCAGGACGTATGGCTACACCTTC. Complete variable domain (other parts from reference TRBV29-1 and TRBJ1-2): SAVISQKPSRDICQRGTSLTIQCQVDSQVTMMFWYRQQPGQSLTLIATANQGSEATYESGFVIDKFPISRPNLTFSTLTVSNMSPEDSSIYLCSVSPRGPRTYGYTFGSGTRLTVV.

This clonotype has a count of ten or more. This chain links TRBV12-3 or TRBV12-4 with TRBJ1-4, with D perhaps matching TRBD1 (5 bases). V lost 3 bases, J lost 10 bases, and 15 bases lay in between. This CDR3 comprises 14 residues. CDR3 DNA sequence: TGTGCCAGCAGTTTGGTCAGGGCGGGGGGAAAACTGTTTTTT. This encodes CASSLVRAGGKLFF.

V usage is TRBV7-2 and J usage is TRBJ2-1; 9 bases are a match to TRBD2. CDR3 length: 15 amino acids. The junction had 5 bases not matched to a gene; V was cut back by 1 base and J by 7 bases. Germline V CDR1 and CDR2: SGHTA, FQGNSA. The CDR3 spells CASSLDLAGKNEQFF. The CDR3 DNA reads TGTGCCAGCAGCTTAGATCTAGCGGGGAAGAATGAGCAGTTCTTC.

This clonotype came up many times. This chain links TRBV7-2 with TRBJ2-3; D call uncertain. This CDR3 comprises 13 residues. Germline CDR1 reads SGHTA; CDR2 reads FQGNSA. V was shortened by 4 bases and J by 4 bases, with 9 bases between the two germline ends. The DNA of the CDR3 is TGTGCCAGCAGCTCCTACGGGTCAGATACGCAGTATTTT. Translation gives CASSSYGSDTQYF.

In its sample, this clonotype was seen many times. The rearrangement links TRBV7-3 to TRBJ1-1; no firm D call. The CDR3 is made up of 13 amino acids. Trimming cost V 4 bases and J 4 bases, with 10 bases left between them. Per germline, CDR1 SGHTA and CDR2 FQGTGA. The CDR3 nucleotides are TGTGCCAGCAGCTCCCGACGGGGCACTGAAGCTTTCTTT. Residues: CASSSRRGTEAFF. The full variable domain, its missing parts supplied by reference TRBV7-3 and TRBJ1-1, is GAGVSQTPSNKVTEKGKYVELRCDPISGHTALYWYRQSLGQGPEFLIYFQGTGAADDSGLPNDRFFAVRPEGSVSTLKIQRTERGDSAVYLCASSSRRGTEAFFGQGTRLTVV.

This clonotype has at least ten counts. The rearrangement links TRBV9 to TRBJ2-2; 10 nucleotides align to TRBD2. Germline values: CDR1 SGDLS, CDR2 YYNGEE. This CDR3 contains 19 residues. After removal of 3 bases from V and 1 base from J, the junction contained 12 bases not matched to a gene. The CDR3 DNA follows: TGTGCCAGCAGCGCCCCCCCGGGACTAGCGCCGTGGAACACCGGGGAGCTGTTTTTT. Translated: CASSAPPGLAPWNTGELFF.

This clonotype was seen a handful of times. J is TRBJ2-5 and V is TRBV4-3, with no clear D. The V end was cut by 0 bases, the J end by 7 bases, with 15 bases between. This CDR3 contains 15 residues. Germline CDR1 reads LGHNA; CDR2 reads YSLEER. The CDR3 DNA reads TGCGCCAGCAGCCAAGATCCAGGTGCCCCATCGACCCAGTACTTC. It is translated as CASSQDPGAPSTQYF.

In its sample, this clonotype was seen a few times. The CDR3 DNA is TGTGCCAGCAGCCGAGGTAGCGGCCCTGTTGATACGCAGTATTTT. Its protein product is CASSRGSGPVDTQYF. The genes are TRBV11-3 and TRBJ2-3; TRBD2 is a possible D gene (6 bases). Germline loops: CDR1 SGHNT, CDR2 YENEEA. V was cut by 5 bases and J by 6 bases, with 18 bases left in between. The CDR3 is made up of 15 amino acids.

Many counts were recorded for this clonotype. The genes are TRBV7-2 and TRBJ1-1; maybe TRBD1 (6 bases). CDR1 and CDR2 from the germline V gene are SGHTA and FQGNSA. The ends were cut back, 4 bases at V and 5 bases at J, with 11 bases in the middle. This CDR3 region has 13 residues. CDR3 sequence reads: CASSSSRGTEAFF. CDR3 sequence (DNA): TGTGCCAGCAGCTCCTCTAGGGGGACTGAAGCTTTCTTT.